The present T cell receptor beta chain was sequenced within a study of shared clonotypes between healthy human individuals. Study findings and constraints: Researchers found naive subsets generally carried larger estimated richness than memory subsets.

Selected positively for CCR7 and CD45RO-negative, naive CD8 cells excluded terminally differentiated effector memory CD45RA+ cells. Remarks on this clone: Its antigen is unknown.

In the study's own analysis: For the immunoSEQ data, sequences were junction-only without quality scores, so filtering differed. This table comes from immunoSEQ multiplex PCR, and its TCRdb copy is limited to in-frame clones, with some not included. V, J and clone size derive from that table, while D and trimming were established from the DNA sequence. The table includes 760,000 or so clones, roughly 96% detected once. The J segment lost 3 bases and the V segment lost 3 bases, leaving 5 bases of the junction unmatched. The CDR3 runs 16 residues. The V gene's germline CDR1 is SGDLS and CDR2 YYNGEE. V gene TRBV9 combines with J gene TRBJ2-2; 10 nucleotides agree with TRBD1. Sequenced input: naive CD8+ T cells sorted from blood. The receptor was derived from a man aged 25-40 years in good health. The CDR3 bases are TGTGCCAGCAGCGCCAGACAGGGGGCCGACACCGGGGAGCTGTTTTTT. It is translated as CASSARQGADTGELFF.